This T cell receptor (beta chain) was profiled in a study of shared clonotypes between healthy human individuals. This clone occurred once. Its cognate antigen is unknown. Unmatched junction bases numbered 9, after V lost 7 bases and J lost 2 bases. The CDR3 consists of 15 residues. Germline V gives CDR1 MDHEN, CDR2 SYDVKM. Broader study findings: Across subsets, estimated richness was generally greater for naive than for memory populations. Lower generation probabilities were found for non-shared clonotypes than for those shared by all four donors.

The protocol was immunoSEQ multiplex PCR, while the TCRdb copy is restricted to in-frame clones and leaves out a portion. There are some 240,000 clones in the sample; over 60% occur only once, and 11% lies in the top ten. The sample consisted of memory CD4+ T cells sorted from blood. Subset denoted: CD45RA-negative fraction. This sequence was found in a man aged 25 to 45 in good health. The rearrangement uses TRBV28 and TRBJ2-7, with 9 bases aligning to TRBD1. The CDR3 DNA follows: TGTGCCAGCACCCCCCTCGGGACAGGGACCTACGAGCAGTACTTC. Its translation: CASTPLGTGTYEQYF.